The T cell receptor (beta chain) under discussion was sequenced for a study of T cell repertoires in cytomegalovirus infection. Study in general: From public TCR beta signatures came an indication of both CMV infection and matching HLA type. Findings and caveats of the study: What dominated the ex vivo response were HLA-C-restricted CMV-specific TCR beta clonotypes. Carriers of CMV plus the relevant HLA were identified by cumulative public TCR beta family frequency.

In the case of this clonotype: Its cognate antigen is unknown.

TCRdb itself ran the reads through MiXCR, one entry per CDR3 protein. This table has 200,000 to 300,000 distinct CDR3 sequences, 9.1% appearing once. The sample was PBMCs. This clonotype was obtained from a human donor in good health (CMV status not recorded). Some clones in this sample may be carry-over from other donors' samples.

This CDR3 reads CASRETAQETQYF. CDR3 nucleotides: TGTGCCAGCAGAGAGACAGCCCAAGAGACCCAGTACTTC. The chain combines TRBV6-2 or TRBV6-3 with TRBJ2-5; D is possibly TRBD1 (5 bases). CDR1 and CDR2 (germline): MNHEY, SVGEGT. V was trimmed by 6 bases and J by 1 base, leaving 9 bases between them. CDR3 size: 13 residues.